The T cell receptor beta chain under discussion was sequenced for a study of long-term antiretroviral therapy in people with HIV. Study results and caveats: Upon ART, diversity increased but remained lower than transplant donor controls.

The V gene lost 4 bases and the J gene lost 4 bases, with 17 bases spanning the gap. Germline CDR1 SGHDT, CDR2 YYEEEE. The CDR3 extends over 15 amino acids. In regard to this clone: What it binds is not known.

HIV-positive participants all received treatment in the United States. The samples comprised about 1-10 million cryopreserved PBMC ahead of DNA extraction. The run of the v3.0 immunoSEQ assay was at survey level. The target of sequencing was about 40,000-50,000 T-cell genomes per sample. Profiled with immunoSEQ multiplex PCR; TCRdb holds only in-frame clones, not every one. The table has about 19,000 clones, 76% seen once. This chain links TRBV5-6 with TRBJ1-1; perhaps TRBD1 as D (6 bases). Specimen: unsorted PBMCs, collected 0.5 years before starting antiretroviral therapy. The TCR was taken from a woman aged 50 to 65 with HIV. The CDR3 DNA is TGTGCCAGCAGCGGTGACCAGGGGCGAACCACTGAAGCTTTCTTT. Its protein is CASSGDQGRTTEAFF. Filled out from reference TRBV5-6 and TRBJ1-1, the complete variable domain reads DAGVTQSPTHLIKTRGQQVTLRCSPKSGHDTVSWYQQALGQGPQFIFQYYEEEERQRGNFPDRFSGHQFPNYSSELNVNALLLGDSALYLCASSGDQGRTTEAFFGQGTRLTVV.